This is a list of T cell receptor beta chains from one sample in a study of regulatory T cells in long-lasting Graves disease. TCRdb recomputed calls from the multiplex PCR reads with MiXCR, one row per CDR3 protein. The sample consists of 360,000 or so distinct CDR3 sequences, 16% of them appearing once. This sample also belongs to another study, concerning T cells in Graves' hyperthyroidism and ophthalmopathy.

The specimen comprised peripheral blood mononuclear cells (PBMCs), sampled at new diagnosis, from a patient treated with antithyroid drugs. The receptors stem from a man aged 35-49 years with Graves disease. The CDR3 runs from the conserved cysteine through the conserved F or W. The D gene is left open where the match is weak. Size is stated for part of the rows, as once, few or many counts, or as a class when the clone is expanded.

abundance: many
v_gene: TRBV12-3/TRBV12-4
d_gene: TRBD1
j_gene: TRBJ2-3
CDR3nt: TGTGCCAGCAGTCCGGGACAGGGGTTTTTCTCAGATACGCAGTATTTT
CDR3aa: CASSPGQGFFSDTQYF

abundance: many
v_gene: TRBV12-3/TRBV12-4
d_gene: .
j_gene: TRBJ1-5
CDR3nt: TGTGCCAGCAGTTTCATGAGGACATCCAGCAATCAGCCCCAGCATTTT
CDR3aa: CASSFMRTSSNQPQHF

abundance: .
v_gene: TRBV6-1
d_gene: .
j_gene: TRBJ2-2
CDR3nt: TGTGCCAGCAAAGAACAGGTCTTCGCCCCCGCCGGGGAGCTGTTTTTT
CDR3aa: CASKEQVFAPAGELFF

abundance: many
v_gene: TRBV5-1
d_gene: TRBD1
j_gene: TRBJ2-3
CDR3nt: TGCGCCAGCAGCTTTGAGGGGGCTAGCACAGATACGCAGTATTTT
CDR3aa: CASSFEGASTDTQYF

abundance: .
v_gene: TRBV18
d_gene: .
j_gene: TRBJ1-2
CDR3nt: TGTGCCAGCTCACCTCAGGTCTTCCTGGGGGTTAACTATGGCTACACCTTC
CDR3aa: CASSPQVFLGVNYGYTF

abundance: .
v_gene: TRBV18
d_gene: TRBD1
j_gene: TRBJ2-1
CDR3nt: TGTGCCAGCAACCAAGGACAGGGGGTCAACAATGAGCAGTTCTTC
CDR3aa: CASNQGQGVNNEQFF

abundance: many
v_gene: TRBV12-3/TRBV12-4
d_gene: .
j_gene: TRBJ2-5
CDR3nt: TGTGCCAGCAGCCCAAGTGTAGGCTCAGAGACCCAGTACTTC
CDR3aa: CASSPSVGSETQYF

abundance: many
v_gene: TRBV12-3/TRBV12-4
d_gene: TRBD1
j_gene: TRBJ2-1
CDR3nt: TGTGCCAGCAGTTCCACCGGGACAGGGTTTGATGAGCAGTTCTTC
CDR3aa: CASSSTGTGFDEQFF

abundance: few
v_gene: TRBV18
d_gene: .
j_gene: TRBJ1-5
CDR3nt: TGTGCCAGCTCATCCGACGGTCATCAGCCCCAGCATTTT
CDR3aa: CASSSDGHQPQHF

abundance: .
v_gene: TRBV28
d_gene: .
j_gene: TRBJ1-5
CDR3nt: TGTGCCAGCAGTTTATCCCTAAATCAGCCCCAGCATTTT
CDR3aa: CASSLSLNQPQHF

abundance: many
v_gene: TRBV20-1
d_gene: TRBD2
j_gene: TRBJ2-3
CDR3nt: TGCAGTGCTAGTGGCGGCTATAAGCGGGGGGCCAGCACAGATACGCAGTATTTT
CDR3aa: CSASGGYKRGASTDTQYF

abundance: .
v_gene: TRBV5-4
d_gene: TRBD1
j_gene: TRBJ1-1
CDR3nt: TGTGCCAGCAGCCGGGACAGGCGATTGAACACTGAAGCTTTCTTT
CDR3aa: CASSRDRRLNTEAFF

abundance: few
v_gene: TRBV4-1
d_gene: TRBD1
j_gene: TRBJ1-4
CDR3nt: TGCGCCAGCAGCCACCCCGGGACAGGGGGCTCTGAAAAACTGTTTTTT
CDR3aa: CASSHPGTGGSEKLFF

abundance: many
v_gene: TRBV28
d_gene: TRBD1
j_gene: TRBJ1-5
CDR3nt: TGTGCCAGCAGGCCCCTCCGGGACAGGGCGCGCGATCAGCCCCAGCATTTT
CDR3aa: CASRPLRDRARDQPQHF

abundance: .
v_gene: TRBV11-2
d_gene: .
j_gene: TRBJ1-5
CDR3nt: TGTGCCAGCAGCTTAGTTGGTGGAAGGGAGCCCCAGCATTTT
CDR3aa: CASSLVGGREPQHF

abundance: .
v_gene: TRBV28
d_gene: .
j_gene: TRBJ1-6
CDR3nt: TGTGCCAGCAGTTCGATGGCTCAGGTAGTCCGGGTTAATAATTCACCCCTCCACTTT
CDR3aa: CASSSMAQVVRVNNSPLHF

abundance: many
v_gene: TRBV29-1
d_gene: .
j_gene: TRBJ2-2
CDR3nt: TGCAGCGTTGAAGGTCTGAACACCGGGGAGCTGTTTTTT
CDR3aa: CSVEGLNTGELFF

abundance: many
v_gene: TRBV12-3/TRBV12-4
d_gene: .
j_gene: TRBJ1-3
CDR3nt: TGTGCCAGCAGTTTAGGCCGCAGCTCTGGAAACACCATATATTTT
CDR3aa: CASSLGRSSGNTIYF

abundance: few
v_gene: TRBV6-1
d_gene: .
j_gene: TRBJ1-5
CDR3nt: TGTGCCAGCAGAGGACCAGGGGTCAATCAGCCCCAGCATTTT
CDR3aa: CASRGPGVNQPQHF

abundance: few
v_gene: TRBV28
d_gene: .
j_gene: TRBJ1-6
CDR3nt: TGTGCCAGCACAGGGTTGGGGACTAATTCACCCCTCCACTTT
CDR3aa: CASTGLGTNSPLHF

abundance: many
v_gene: TRBV6-2/TRBV6-3
d_gene: .
j_gene: TRBJ2-1
CDR3nt: TGTGCCAGCATCGGTCGTGAGGGCCCCCCCTACAATGAGCAGTTCTTC
CDR3aa: CASIGREGPPYNEQFF

abundance: .
v_gene: TRBV6-2/TRBV6-3
d_gene: .
j_gene: TRBJ1-1
CDR3nt: TGTGCCAGCAGTTACTCGATCCCCATGCGAGTCCCGGGCGACACTGAAGCTTTCTTT
CDR3aa: CASSYSIPMRVPGDTEAFF

abundance: once
v_gene: TRBV7-9
d_gene: TRBD1
j_gene: TRBJ1-2
CDR3nt: TGTGCCAGCAGCTCCGGGACAGGGTTTGGCTACACCTTC
CDR3aa: CASSSGTGFGYTF

abundance: many
v_gene: TRBV5-1
d_gene: .
j_gene: TRBJ2-6
CDR3nt: TGTGCCAGCAGCTCAGGAAGCTCTGGGGCCAACGTCCTGACTTTC
CDR3aa: CASSSGSSGANVLTF

abundance: .
v_gene: TRBV20-1
d_gene: TRBD1
j_gene: TRBJ1-2
CDR3nt: TGCAGTGCCGGGACAGCCTACTATGGCTACACCTTC
CDR3aa: CSAGTAYYGYTF

abundance: .
v_gene: TRBV30
d_gene: .
j_gene: TRBJ2-7
CDR3nt: TGTGCCTTACAACGGGTATACGAGCAGTACTTC
CDR3aa: CALQRVYEQYF

abundance: many
v_gene: TRBV20-1
d_gene: TRBD1
j_gene: TRBJ1-6
CDR3nt: TGCAGTGCTAGAGATCTCGGGGACAGCAATTCACCCCTCCACTTT
CDR3aa: CSARDLGDSNSPLHF

abundance: many
v_gene: TRBV28
d_gene: TRBD2
j_gene: TRBJ2-2
CDR3nt: TGTGCCAGCAGTTTGCCACTAGCGGGGGGGCGGACCGGGGAGCTGTTTTTT
CDR3aa: CASSLPLAGGRTGELFF

abundance: few
v_gene: TRBV9
d_gene: .
j_gene: TRBJ2-1
CDR3nt: TGTGCCAGCAGCGTTGGTAGGGGCCGCTCCTACAATGAGCAGTTCTTC
CDR3aa: CASSVGRGRSYNEQFF

abundance: .
v_gene: TRBV7-7
d_gene: .
j_gene: TRBJ2-5
CDR3nt: TGTGCTAGCAGCTTAGCCGCGAGCCAAGAGACCCAGTACTTC
CDR3aa: CASSLAASQETQYF

abundance: many
v_gene: TRBV27
d_gene: TRBD1
j_gene: TRBJ1-1
CDR3nt: TGTGCCAGCCAGGGGGCTACTGAAGCTTTCTTT
CDR3aa: CASQGATEAFF

abundance: many
v_gene: TRBV28
d_gene: .
j_gene: TRBJ2-1
CDR3nt: TGTGCCAGCAGTTTAACCAAGTCCCGATACAATGAGCAGTTCTTC
CDR3aa: CASSLTKSRYNEQFF

abundance: .
v_gene: TRBV24-1
d_gene: .
j_gene: TRBJ1-4
CDR3nt: TGTGCCACCAGTGATCCTGACGGTGCAACTAATGAAAAACTGTTTTTT
CDR3aa: CATSDPDGATNEKLFF

abundance: many
v_gene: TRBV28
d_gene: .
j_gene: TRBJ1-1
CDR3nt: TGTGCCAGCAGTTTAAGGAGCGGAACTGAAGCTTTCTTT
CDR3aa: CASSLRSGTEAFF

abundance: few
v_gene: TRBV5-1
d_gene: .
j_gene: TRBJ2-2
CDR3nt: TGCGCCAGCACCAGAACCGGGACGGCGAACACCGGGGAGCTGTTTTTT
CDR3aa: CASTRTGTANTGELFF